This T cell receptor beta chain was obtained from a study of CD8 T cells in ankylosing spondylitis. Study-wide points: Seemingly characteristic of ankylosing spondylitis blood was a TCR beta motif consisting of several highly homologous variants. Clones linked to disease were reported to show significant enrichment in matched ankylosing spondylitis synovial fluid. Some motif variants were previously reported in reactive arthritis synovial fluid and blood. Those disease-linked clones were CD8+; they were also relatively rare in peripheral blood.

The authors made TCR beta libraries by quantitative 5'-RACE with molecular barcodes. TCRdb passed the 5' RACE reads through MiXCR, listing each CDR3 protein once. The data hold 400,000 or so distinct CDR3 sequences, with about 25% observed a single time. Of note for this clonotype: What it binds is not known.

Trimming pared 4 bases from V and 11 bases from J, leaving 11 bases between. The CDR3 consists of 11 residues. Germline V gene sequence: CDR1 LGHDT, CDR2 YNNKEL (reference sequence). This chain uses TRBV3-1 with TRBJ1-1; D might be TRBD1 (5 bases). The clonotype was recovered from a male donor with ankylosing spondylitis. Sequenced input: blood, either unsorted or a sorted T cell fraction (not recorded which). CDR3 nucleotide sequence: TGTGCCAGCAGCCTCCGGGACCAGGCTTTCTTT. This codes for CASSLRDQAFF.